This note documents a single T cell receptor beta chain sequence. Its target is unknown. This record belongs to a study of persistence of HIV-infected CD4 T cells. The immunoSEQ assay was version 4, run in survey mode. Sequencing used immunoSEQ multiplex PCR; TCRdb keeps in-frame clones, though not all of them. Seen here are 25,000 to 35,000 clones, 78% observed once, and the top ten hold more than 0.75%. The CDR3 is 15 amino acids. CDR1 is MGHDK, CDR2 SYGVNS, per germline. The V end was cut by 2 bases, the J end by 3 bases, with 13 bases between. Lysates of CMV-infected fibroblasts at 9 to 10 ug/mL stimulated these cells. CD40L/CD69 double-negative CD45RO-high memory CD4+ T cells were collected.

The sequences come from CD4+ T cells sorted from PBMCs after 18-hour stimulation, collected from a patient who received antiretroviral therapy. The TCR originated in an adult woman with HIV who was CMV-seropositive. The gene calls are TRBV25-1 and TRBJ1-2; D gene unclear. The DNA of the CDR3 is TGTGCCAGCAGTGAAGGAACACACCTCTACTATGGCTACACCTTC. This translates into CASSEGTHLYYGYTF.